This T cell receptor (beta chain) was documented in a study of cytomegalovirus exposure and HLA in healthy donors. Regarding the study as a whole: As confirmed in vitro, a few CMV-associated chains were specific for CMV antigens.

Primers: 60 Vbeta forward and 13 Jbeta reverse. Measured with immunoSEQ multiplex PCR; TCRdb has only the in-frame clones, and not every one. The repertoire holds around 100,000 clones, with 65% to 85% as singletons. Points on this clone: Its specificity is not known.

The CDR3 is made up of 13 amino acids. Germline V lookup: CDR1 SGDLS, CDR2 YYNGEE. The V and J ends lost 8 bases and 8 bases, in that order; junction bases with no gene match: 7. This rearrangement joins TRBV9 to TRBJ2-1, with TRBD2 matching 10 bases. Sequencing was carried out using PBMCs. The sequence was collected from a man aged 50-60 years in good health and CMV-seronegative. Here the CDR3 DNA reads TGTGCCAGTGGGCTAGCGGGAGATGATGAGCAGTTCTTC. Translating gives CASGLAGDDEQFF.